Shown below are 17 T cell receptor beta chains from a single sample sequenced in a study of cytomegalovirus exposure and HLA in healthy donors. Vbeta (60) and Jbeta (13) primers were used in the PCR. Generated by immunoSEQ multiplex PCR, the TCRdb table keeps only in-frame clones and is missing some. This table has tens of thousands of clones, approximately 60% appearing once. Input material: PBMCs. Receptor source: a woman aged 25 to 39 in good health and CMV-seropositive.

This chain connects TRBV28 to TRBJ2-7, with no clear D. Trimming took 6 bases from V and 3 from J, leaving 12 bases between them. This CDR3 has 13 amino acids. The V gene's germline CDR1 is MDHEN and CDR2 SYDVKM. The CDR3, as DNA: TGTGCCAGCAGCCAAGTAGGCGGCTACGAGCAGTACTTC. It yields the protein CASSQVGGYEQYF. The entire variable domain, with the rest obtained from reference TRBV28 and TRBJ2-7, is as follows: DVKVTQSSRYLVKRTGEKVFLECVQDMDHENMFWYRQDPGLGLRLIYFSYDVKMKEKGDIPEGYSVSREKKERFSLILESASTNQTSMYLCASSQVGGYEQYFGPGTRLTVT.

The V gene is TRBV7-2, the J gene TRBJ1-3, with TRBD1 matching 7 bases. Germline loops: CDR1 SGHTA, CDR2 FQGNSA. Germline trimming cut 2 bases from V and 2 bases from J; bases unmatched to any gene: 6. This CDR3 region has 16 residues. CDR3 DNA: TGTGCCAGCAGCTTAATGGGCAGGGGGGCTGGAAACACCATATATTTT. This codes for CASSLMGRGAGNTIYF.

The chain joins TRBV2 to TRBJ1-2, with D perhaps TRBD1 (5 bases). CDR1 is SNHLY, CDR2 FYNNEI, per germline. Trimming shortened V by 7 bases and J by 8 bases, and 11 bases separated the two germline ends. CDR3 size: 11 residues. The CDR3 DNA reads TGTGCCAGCAAGGCAGGGCAGGGCTACACCTTC. It is translated as CASKAGQGYTF.

The chain carries TRBV30 and TRBJ2-2, with TRBD1 as a possible D gene (6 bases). The germline gives CDR1 GTSNPN, CDR2 SVGIG (reference sequence). CDR3 length: 14 amino acids. V gave up 1 base and J gave up 1 base, with 7 bases separating them. The CDR3 sequence is CAWSADRNTGELFF. CDR3 bases: TGTGCCTGGAGTGCGGACAGGAACACCGGGGAGCTGTTTTTT.

This clone was detected once. The rearrangement uses TRBV30 and TRBJ2-3; 7 bases align to TRBD1. The CDR3 is 15 residues long. The V gene end was trimmed by 3 bases and the J gene end by 1 base; junction bases not matched to a gene: 7. CDR1 is GTSNPN, CDR2 SVGIG, per germline (reference sequence). The DNA for the CDR3 is TGTGCCTGGAGGAACAGGGGAGCTCGCACAGATACGCAGTATTTT. It encodes CAWRNRGARTDTQYF.

The rearrangement uses TRBV9 and TRBJ2-7, with a possible D match to TRBD1 (5 bases). Germline loops: CDR1 SGDLS, CDR2 YYNGEE. V was trimmed by 0 bases and J by 7 bases, leaving 17 bases between them. The CDR3 loop spans 15 amino acids. CDR3 in DNA: TGTGCCAGCAGCGTAGCTAGTACAGGCTCCTGGGAGCAGTACTTC. Its protein is CASSVASTGSWEQYF.

The chain recombines TRBV7-2 with TRBJ1-6; weak D call: TRBD1 (6 bases). CDR3 length equals 16 residues. Germline CDR1 reads SGHTA; CDR2 reads FQGNSA. With 5 bases removed from V and 0 bases from J, the gap between germline ends came to 11 bases. The CDR3 DNA follows: TGTGCCAGCAGCGGGGGGGCGAGCTCCTATAATTCACCCCTCCACTTT. Translation: CASSGGASSYNSPLHF.

In its sample, this clone was seen a few times. The rearrangement links TRBV19 to TRBJ1-2; 7 nucleotides agree with TRBD1. Germline V gene data show CDR1 as LNHDA and CDR2 as SQIVND (reference sequence). The CDR3 consists of 19 residues. V gave up 0 bases and J gave up 4 bases; unmatched junction bases: 17. CDR3 in amino acids: CASSIDRGQSTDISYGYTF. CDR3 DNA sequence: TGTGCCAGTAGTATAGACCGGGGACAGTCTACCGACATCTCCTATGGCTACACCTTC. The full variable domain, its missing parts supplied by reference TRBV19 and TRBJ1-2, is DGGITQSPKYLFRKEGQNVTLSCEQNLNHDAMYWYRQDPGQGLRLIYYSQIVNDFQKGDIAEGYSVSREKKESFPLTVTSAQKNPTAFYLCASSIDRGQSTDISYGYTFGSGTRLTVV.

This clone was detected once. The chain joins TRBV7-2 to TRBJ2-2; D is unclear. Germline V lookup: CDR1 SGHTA, CDR2 FQGNSA. There are 15 residues in the CDR3. V was pared by 0 bases and J by 5 bases, with 10 bases between. This CDR3 is CASSLAELVTGELFF. The CDR3 DNA reads as TGTGCCAGCAGCTTAGCGGAGTTGGTGACCGGGGAGCTGTTTTTT. Using reference TRBV7-2 and TRBJ2-2 for the parts outside the CDR3, the full variable domain is GAGVSQSPSNKVTEKGKDVELRCDPISGHTALYWYRQSLGQGLEFLIYFQGNSAPDKSGLPSDRFSAERTGGSVSTLTIQRTQQEDSAVYLCASSLAELVTGELFFGEGSRLTVL.

The chain has TRBV6-5 and TRBJ1-1; D may be TRBD1 (6 bases). Germline loops: CDR1 MNHEY, CDR2 SVGAGI. The V end was cut by 10 bases, the J end by 2 bases, with 11 bases between. The CDR3 totals 12 residues. This CDR3 reads CATGGPNTEAFF. The CDR3 coding sequence is TGTGCCACGGGGGGGCCAAACACTGAAGCTTTCTTT.

The chain combines TRBV19 with TRBJ2-7; weak D call: TRBD1 (5 bases). The V end was cut by 3 bases, the J end by 2 bases, with 5 bases between. This CDR3 contains 12 residues. Per the germline V gene, CDR1 is LNHDA and CDR2 is SQIVND (reference sequence). CDR3 sequence reads: CASSMGPYEQYF. For the CDR3, the DNA is TGTGCCAGTAGTATGGGGCCCTACGAGCAGTACTTC.

This clone was seen only a few times. The chain carries TRBV6-6 and TRBJ1-2; D uncertain. CDR3 size: 12 residues. V dropped 0 bases and J dropped 7 bases, with 6 bases sitting between them. In germline, CDR1 is MNHNY, CDR2 SVGAGI (reference sequence). This chain's CDR3 is CASSYSSSGYTF. DNA of the CDR3: TGTGCCAGCAGTTACTCGAGTTCTGGCTACACCTTC.

J is TRBJ2-5 and V is TRBV6-5, with 7 positions matching TRBD1. The ends lost 0 bases at V and 1 base at J; junction bases unmatched: 2. The CDR3 totals 15 residues. Per germline, CDR1 MNHEY and CDR2 SVGAGI. CDR3 sequence (DNA): TGTGCCAGCAGTTACTCTCCAGGGGGCCAAGAGACCCAGTACTTC. This gives the protein CASSYSPGGQETQYF.

This clone has a handful of counts. The V and J genes are TRBV6-4 and TRBJ2-6; weak D call: TRBD1 (6 bases). Germline CDR1 and CDR2: MRHNA and SNTAGT. Trimming cost V 3 bases and J 1 base, with 10 bases left between them. The CDR3 extends over 16 amino acids. CDR3 DNA: TGTGCCAGCAGTGAGGACACAGGGTCTGGGGCCAACGTCCTGACTTTC. Translating gives CASSEDTGSGANVLTF.

The chain couples TRBV4-1 to TRBJ2-3; D is perhaps TRBD1 (6 bases). This CDR3 contains 16 residues. The germline V gene has CDR1 MGHRA and CDR2 YSYEKL. V gave up 0 bases and J gave up 6 bases, with 16 bases separating them. DNA for the CDR3: TGCGCCAGCAGCCAAGACCAGACTTTGAGGGGGGATACGCAGTATTTT. Translated: CASSQDQTLRGDTQYF.

Only a few counts were recorded for this clone. At one end the junction does not follow the germline gene, possibly because of a read error. J is TRBJ1-2 and V is TRBV5-6, with D perhaps matching TRBD1 (6 bases). The germline V gene encodes CDR1 SGHDT and CDR2 YYEEEE. This CDR3 comprises 15 residues. Written as DNA, the CDR3 is TGTGCCAGCAGCCCCCCGGGACAAACCAACTATGGCTACCCCTTC. Translation gives CASSPPGQTNYGYPF.

The rearrangement uses TRBV6-5 and TRBJ1-6, with a possible D match to TRBD1 (6 bases). With 7 bases removed from V and 10 bases from J, the gap between germline ends came to 17 bases. The CDR3 is made up of 14 amino acids. Germline lookup yields CDR1 MNHEY and CDR2 SVGAGI. CDR3 nucleotide sequence: TGTGCCAGCATTGAACAGGGATATCAGTCACCCCTCCACTTT. Translating gives CASIEQGYQSPLHF.